Below, 3 T cell receptor beta chains from the same sample are listed, as sequenced in a study of shared clonotypes between healthy human individuals. The method was immunoSEQ multiplex PCR; TCRdb's version includes in-frame clones alone and lacks a portion of them. The table lists more than 400,000 clones, 90% to 96% of them singletons. Source material: naive CD4+ T cells sorted from blood. Documented subset: CD45RA+ positively selected. The origin of the receptors is a woman under 40 in good health.

The chain couples TRBV25-1 to TRBJ2-5; D ambiguous. V was cut by 8 bases and J by 0 bases, with 7 bases left in between. The germline CDR1 and CDR2 sequences are MGHDK and SYGVNS. This CDR3 has 12 amino acids. The CDR3 DNA reads TGTGCCAGCGACAATAACCAAGAGACCCAGTACTTC. Its translation is CASDNNQETQYF.

On this clone itself: This CDR3 is also generated by other DNA sequences in the sample. V and J are TRBV18 and TRBJ2-5; D unclear. Trimming took off 3 bases at V and 5 bases at J, with 4 bases between the two ends. Germline CDR1 and CDR2: KGHSH and LQKENI. The CDR3 consists of 11 residues. The chain's CDR3 is CASSPAETQYF. DNA for the CDR3: TGTGCCAGCTCACCTGCGGAGACCCAGTACTTC.

The rearrangement links TRBV10-3 to TRBJ2-7; D is unclear. From germline, CDR1 is ENHRY and CDR2 SYGVKD. The V gene lost 6 bases and the J gene lost 5 bases, with 14 bases spanning the gap. The CDR3 is 13 residues long. The CDR3 reads CAIRTGQADEQYF. CDR3 nucleotide sequence: TGTGCCATCAGAACCGGGCAGGCCGACGAGCAGTACTTC.